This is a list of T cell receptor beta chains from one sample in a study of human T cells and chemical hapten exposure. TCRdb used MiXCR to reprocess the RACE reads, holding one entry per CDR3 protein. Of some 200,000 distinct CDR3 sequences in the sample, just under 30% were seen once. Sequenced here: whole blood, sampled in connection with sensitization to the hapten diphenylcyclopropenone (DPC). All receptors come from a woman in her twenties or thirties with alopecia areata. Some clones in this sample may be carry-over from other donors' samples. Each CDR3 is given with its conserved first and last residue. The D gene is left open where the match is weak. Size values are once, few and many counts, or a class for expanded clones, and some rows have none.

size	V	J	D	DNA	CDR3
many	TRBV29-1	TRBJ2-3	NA	TGCAGCGCCTCTCCATTCACAGATACGCAGTATTTT	CSASPFTDTQYF
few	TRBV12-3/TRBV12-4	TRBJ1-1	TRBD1	TGTGCCAGCAGCATCGGGACAGGCCCCTTGGTCACTGAAGCTTTCTTT	CASSIGTGPLVTEAFF
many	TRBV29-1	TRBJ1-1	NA	TGCAGCGTTACGGGGACCCTGAACACTGAAGCTTTCTTT	CSVTGTLNTEAFF
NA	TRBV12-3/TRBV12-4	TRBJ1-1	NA	TGTGCCAGCCGCGGCGGGGTTTGGGACACTGAAGCTTTCTTT	CASRGGVWDTEAFF
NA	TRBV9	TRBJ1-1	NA	TGTGCCAGCAGTGAAACAGGGTCACGGACTGAAGCTTTCTTT	CASSETGSRTEAFF
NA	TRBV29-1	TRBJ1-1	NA	TGCAGCTCAACAGTGAACACTGAAGCTTTCTTT	CSSTVNTEAFF
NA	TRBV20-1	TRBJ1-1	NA	TGCAGTGCCCCTGGGGGACCGGGCACTGAAGCTTTCTTT	CSAPGGPGTEAFF
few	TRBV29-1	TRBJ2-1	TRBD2	TGCAGCGTTGTCAGACTAGCGGTTTACAATGAGCAGTTCTTC	CSVVRLAVYNEQFF
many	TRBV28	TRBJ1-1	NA	TGTGCCAGCAGTTTAGGTGCAGGGTGGATGGAAGCTTTCTTT	CASSLGAGWMEAFF
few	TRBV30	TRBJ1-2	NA	TGTGCCTGGAGGTCTCCCGGGACGGTCTATGGCTACACCTTC	CAWRSPGTVYGYTF
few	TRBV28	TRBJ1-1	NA	TGTGCCAGCACTACCCTGAACACTGAAGCTTTCTTT	CASTTLNTEAFF
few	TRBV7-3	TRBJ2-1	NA	TGTGCCAGCAGCTTAACGGGTGGTCACTCCTACAATGAGCAGTTCTTC	CASSLTGGHSYNEQFF
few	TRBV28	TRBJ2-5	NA	TGTGCCAGCGGCCTGGGGCCCCAAGAGACCCAGTACTTC	CASGLGPQETQYF
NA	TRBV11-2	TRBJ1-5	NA	TGTGCCAGCAGCTTAGACAGGGAAGGTTCCCAGCATTTT	CASSLDREGSQHF
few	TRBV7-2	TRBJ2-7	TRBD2	TGTGCCAGCACCTCCAGAGCGGGAGCTGGGTACGAGCAGTACTTC	CASTSRAGAGYEQYF
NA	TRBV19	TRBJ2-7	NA	TGTGCCAGTAGGAGGGCCCCGGGGGACGAGCAGTACTTC	CASRRAPGDEQYF
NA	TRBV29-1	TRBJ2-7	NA	TGCAGCGTGCACAGAGGGAACGAGCAGTACTTC	CSVHRGNEQYF
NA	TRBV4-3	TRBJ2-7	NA	TGCGCCAGCAGCCCGAGCCGGGGGATCAGGTTGGACTTC	CASSPSRGIRLDF
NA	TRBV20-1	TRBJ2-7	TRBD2	TGCAGTGCTAGCGACACTAGCGGTCCCTACGAGCAGTACTTC	CSASDTSGPYEQYF
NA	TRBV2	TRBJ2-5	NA	TGTGCCAGCAGTGATGGGACTTCGCAAGAGACCCAGTACTTC	CASSDGTSQETQYF
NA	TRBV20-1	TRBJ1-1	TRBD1	TGCAGTGCTAGACAGGGGGCGAACACTGAAGCTTTCTTT	CSARQGANTEAFF
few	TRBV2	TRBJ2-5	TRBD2	TGTGCCAGCAGTGCGGGACTAGCGGGAGAAGAGACCCAGTACTTC	CASSAGLAGEETQYF
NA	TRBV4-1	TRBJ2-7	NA	TGCGCCAGCAGCCAAACGTCCCCAGGCGCCTACGAGCAGTACTTC	CASSQTSPGAYEQYF
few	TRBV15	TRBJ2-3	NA	TGTGCCACCAGCAACGGCTCCTGGTCTACAGATACGCAGTATTTT	CATSNGSWSTDTQYF
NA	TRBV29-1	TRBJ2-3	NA	TGCAGCGTCGGAGCACAGGGTGGTAGAGATACGCAGTATTTT	CSVGAQGGRDTQYF
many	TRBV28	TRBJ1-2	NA	TGTGCCAGCTCTCTTAACTATGGCTACACCTTC	CASSLNYGYTF
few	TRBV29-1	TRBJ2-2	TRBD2	TGCAGCGTTGACCCCCGGGGGGGCGTTGGCACCGGGGAGCTGTTTTTT	CSVDPRGGVGTGELFF
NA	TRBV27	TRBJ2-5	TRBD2	TGTGCCAGCAGGGGACTAGCGGAACAAGAGACCCAGTACTTC	CASRGLAEQETQYF
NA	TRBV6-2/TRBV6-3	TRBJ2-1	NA	TGTGCCAGCAGTTACGACAGGCCCACTGGGCAGTTCTTC	CASSYDRPTGQFF